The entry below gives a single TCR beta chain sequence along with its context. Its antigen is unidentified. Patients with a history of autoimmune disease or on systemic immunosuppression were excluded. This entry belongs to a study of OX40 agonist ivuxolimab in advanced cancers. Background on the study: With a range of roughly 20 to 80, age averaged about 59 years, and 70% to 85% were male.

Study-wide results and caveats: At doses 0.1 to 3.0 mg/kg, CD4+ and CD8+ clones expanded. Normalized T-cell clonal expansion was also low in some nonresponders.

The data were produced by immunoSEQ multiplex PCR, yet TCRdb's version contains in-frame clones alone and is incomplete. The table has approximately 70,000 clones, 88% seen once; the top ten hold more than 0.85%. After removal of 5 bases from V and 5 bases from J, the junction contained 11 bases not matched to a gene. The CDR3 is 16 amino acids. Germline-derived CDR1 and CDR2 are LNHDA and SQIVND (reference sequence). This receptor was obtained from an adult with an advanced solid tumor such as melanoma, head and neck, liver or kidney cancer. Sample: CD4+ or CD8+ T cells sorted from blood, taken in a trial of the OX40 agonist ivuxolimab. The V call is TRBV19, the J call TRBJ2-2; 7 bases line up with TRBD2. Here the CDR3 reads CASSRIPGLQTGELFF. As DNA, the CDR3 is TGTGCCAGTAGTCGAATCCCGGGACTACAAACCGGGGAGCTGTTTTTT.